This TCR beta chain derives from a study of regulatory T cells in long-lasting Graves disease. Building of the TCR beta libraries involved iRepertoire HTBI primers and Arm-PCR of CDR3 regions. TCRdb re-called the multiplex PCR reads with MiXCR, one entry per CDR3 protein. The data show approximately 290,000 distinct CDR3 sequences, 20% to 25% seen once. The CDR3 sequence is 15 residues long. V was trimmed by 4 bases and J by 4 bases, leaving 14 bases between them. Germline CDR1 is SGDLS and CDR2 is YYNGEE. Time point of the sample: persistent/refractory GD, antithyroid drugs over 5 years with positive TRAb. RNA extracted from PBMCs served as the sequencing template. Patients met American Thyroid Association criteria for Graves' disease. About this clonotype itself: What it binds is unknown.

Regarding the study as a whole: Persistent disease showed a preference for TRBV28, TRBJ1-2 and TRBJ2-5. Persistent Graves' patients possessed reduced TCR diversity relative to recently diagnosed ones.

This chain connects TRBV9 to TRBJ1-4; D unclear. This sequence originates from a female donor with Graves disease. Material: peripheral blood mononuclear cells (PBMCs), obtained when the disease was refractory, from a patient treated with antithyroid drugs. CDR3 nucleotide sequence: TGTGCCAGCAGCCCAGCAGGTCGAGGTAATGAAAAACTGTTTTTT. It translates to CASSPAGRGNEKLFF. The variable domain in full, completed from reference TRBV9 and TRBJ1-4, reads DSGVTQTPKHLITATGQRVTLRCSPRSGDLSVYWYQQSLDQGLQFLIQYYNGEERAKGNILERFSAQQFPDLHSELNLSSLELGDSALYFCASSPAGRGNEKLFFGSGTQLSVL.